Here is one T cell receptor (beta chain) with its context. Its antigen is as yet unknown. This record belongs to a study of post-analysis software for immune sequencing data. The study, taken as a whole, reports: TRBV5-6, TRBV5-1 and TRBV20-1 belonged to a set of about 5 TRBV segments that were more frequent in patients than controls.

The CDR3 sequence is 17 residues long. Germline CDR1 SGHRS, CDR2 YFSETQ. Trimming took 6 bases from V and 0 from J; bases not matched to a gene: 11. Included in the TCR beta cDNA libraries were unique molecular identifiers. TCRdb reprocessed the PCR reads with MiXCR, giving one entry per CDR3 protein. The data hold 820,000 or so distinct CDR3 sequences, with approximately 53% observed a single time. The sample consisted of blood. The source is a girl aged 10-17 years with multiple sclerosis. This chain links TRBV5-1 with TRBJ2-7; 11 bases are a match to TRBD2. The DNA for the CDR3 is TGCGCCAGCAACAGAGGGACTAGCGGACTTAGCTCCTACGAGCAGTACTTC. It codes for CASNRGTSGLSSYEQYF.